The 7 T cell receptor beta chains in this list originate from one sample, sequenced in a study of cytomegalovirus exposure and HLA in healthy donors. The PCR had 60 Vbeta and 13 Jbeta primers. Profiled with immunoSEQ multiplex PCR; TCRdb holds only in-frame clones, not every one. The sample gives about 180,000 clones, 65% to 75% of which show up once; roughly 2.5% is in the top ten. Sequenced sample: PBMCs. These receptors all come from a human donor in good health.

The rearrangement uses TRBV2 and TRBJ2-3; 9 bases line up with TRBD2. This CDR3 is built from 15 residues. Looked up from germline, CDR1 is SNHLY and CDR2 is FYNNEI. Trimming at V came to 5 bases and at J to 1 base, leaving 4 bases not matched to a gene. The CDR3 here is CASSKGLAGTDTQYF. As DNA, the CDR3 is TGTGCCAGCAGTAAGGGACTAGCCGGCACAGATACGCAGTATTTT. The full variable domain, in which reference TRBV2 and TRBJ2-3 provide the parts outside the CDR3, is EPEVTQTPSHQVTQMGQEVILRCVPISNHLYFYWYRQILGQKVEFLVSFYNNEISEKSEIFDDQFSVERPDGSNFTLKIRSTKLEDSAMYFCASSKGLAGTDTQYFGPGTRLTVL.

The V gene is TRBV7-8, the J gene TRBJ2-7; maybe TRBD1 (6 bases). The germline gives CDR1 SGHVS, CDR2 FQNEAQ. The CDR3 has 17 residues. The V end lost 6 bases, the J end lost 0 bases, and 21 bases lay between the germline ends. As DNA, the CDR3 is TGTGCCAGCAGTAGAGGGGGTCTCTCTGGAAGCTCCTACGAGCAGTACTTC. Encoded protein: CASSRGGLSGSSYEQYF.

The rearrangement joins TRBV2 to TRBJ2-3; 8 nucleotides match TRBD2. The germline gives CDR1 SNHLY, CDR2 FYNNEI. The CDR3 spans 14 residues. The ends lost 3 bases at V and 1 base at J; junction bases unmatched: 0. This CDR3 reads CASSETSGTDTQYF. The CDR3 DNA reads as TGTGCCAGCAGTGAGACTAGCGGCACAGATACGCAGTATTTT.

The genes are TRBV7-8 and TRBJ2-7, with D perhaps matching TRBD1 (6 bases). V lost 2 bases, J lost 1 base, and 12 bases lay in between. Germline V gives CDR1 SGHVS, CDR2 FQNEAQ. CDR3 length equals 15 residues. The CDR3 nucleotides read TGTGCCAGCAGCTTAATCGGCAGGGGTTCCTACGAGCAGTACTTC. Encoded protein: CASSLIGRGSYEQYF.

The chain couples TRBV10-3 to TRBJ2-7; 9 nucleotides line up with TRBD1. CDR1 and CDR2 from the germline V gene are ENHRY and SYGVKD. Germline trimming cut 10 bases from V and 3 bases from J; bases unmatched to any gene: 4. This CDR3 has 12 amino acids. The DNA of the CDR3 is TGTGCCAGCGGGACAGGGTACTACGAGCAGTACTTC. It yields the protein CASGTGYYEQYF.

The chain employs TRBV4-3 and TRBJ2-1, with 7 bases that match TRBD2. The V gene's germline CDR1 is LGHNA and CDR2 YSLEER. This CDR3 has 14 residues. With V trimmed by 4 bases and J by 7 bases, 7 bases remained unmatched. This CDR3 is CASSRSGTTNEQFF. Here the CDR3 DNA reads TGCGCCAGCAGCCGTTCGGGGACTACTAATGAGCAGTTCTTC.

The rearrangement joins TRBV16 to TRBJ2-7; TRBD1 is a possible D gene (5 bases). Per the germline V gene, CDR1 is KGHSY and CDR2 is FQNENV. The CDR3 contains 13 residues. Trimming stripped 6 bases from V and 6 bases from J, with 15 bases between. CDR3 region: CASSPGQTGEQYF. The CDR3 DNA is TGTGCCAGCAGTCCAGGACAAACGGGCGAGCAGTACTTC.